The 12 T cell receptor beta chains below all came from one sample that was sequenced in a study of identical twins. One entry per CDR3 protein, called by TCRdb with MiXCR from the 5' RACE reads. Of 300,000 to 350,000 distinct CDR3 sequences in the sample, around an eighth were seen once. Separately, the same data were catalogued under a study of yellow fever vaccine responses in identical twins.

The sample taken for sequencing was CD8+ T cells sorted from blood. The receptors derive from a woman between 18 and 29 years old in good health.

This rearrangement joins TRBV7-6 to TRBJ1-1, with D perhaps TRBD1 (5 bases). Trimming cost V 5 bases and J 2 bases, with 9 bases left between them. Germline V gives CDR1 SGHVS, CDR2 FNYEAQ. The CDR3 totals 13 residues. The CDR3 nucleotides read TGTGCCAGCAGCGCCCAGGGCAACACTGAAGCTTTCTTT. This codes for CASSAQGNTEAFF.

CDR3 sequence: CASSQASGLAGGTYNEQFF. The CDR3 DNA reads TGCGCCAGCAGCCAAGCCTCGGGACTAGCGGGGGGTACGTACAATGAGCAGTTCTTC. The genes are TRBV4-1 and TRBJ2-1; the match to TRBD2 covers 15 bases. Germline V gene sequence: CDR1 MGHRA, CDR2 YSYEKL. The V and J ends lost 1 base and 4 bases, in that order; junction bases with no gene match: 8. The CDR3 runs 19 residues.

This clonotype was detected many times. The chain uses TRBV5-1 and TRBJ1-1; 8 bases map to TRBD1. The length of the CDR3 is 13 residues. The V and J ends lost 3 bases and 4 bases, in that order; junction bases with no gene match: 2. The germline V gene has CDR1 SGHRS and CDR2 YFSETQ. The CDR3 here is CASSWTGPTEAFF. The CDR3, as DNA: TGCGCCAGCAGCTGGACAGGGCCCACTGAAGCTTTCTTT.

CDR3 DNA: TGTGCCAGCAGCGCACTAACAGGGGGCGAGAACACTGAAGCTTTCTTT. It translates to CASSALTGGENTEAFF. The chain recombines TRBV7-9 with TRBJ1-1, with 9 bases matching TRBD1. CDR1 is SEHNR, CDR2 FQNEAQ, per germline (reference sequence). V was clipped by 5 bases and J by 1 base; unmatched bases: 8. The CDR3 runs 16 residues.

The genes are TRBV15 and TRBJ2-5; possible D gene TRBD1, 5 bases. Germline V lookup: CDR1 LNHNV, CDR2 YYDKDF (reference sequence). The CDR3 is 15 residues long. Trimming shortened V by 0 bases and J by 2 bases, and 10 bases separated the two germline ends. The CDR3 region is CATSRESGLQETQYF. In DNA form, the CDR3 reads TGTGCCACCAGCAGAGAGTCAGGGTTACAAGAGACCCAGTACTTC.

This clonotype was picked up many times. The chain employs TRBV10-2 and TRBJ2-1, with D maybe TRBD1 (6 bases). Germline lookup yields CDR1 WSHSY and CDR2 SAAADI. The V end was cut by 4 bases, the J end by 2 bases, with 6 bases between. The CDR3 runs to 13 residues. This CDR3 is CASSAGAYNEQFF. CDR3 sequence (DNA): TGCGCCAGCAGTGCAGGGGCCTACAATGAGCAGTTCTTC.

The rearrangement uses TRBV27 and TRBJ1-6, with D tentatively TRBD1 (6 bases). Trimming cost V 11 bases and J 10 bases, with 21 bases left between them. CDR1 MNHEY and CDR2 SMNVEV come from the germline V gene (reference sequence). The length of the CDR3 is 14 residues. CDR3 in DNA: TGTGCCTCCAATCGGGGGGGGCGCCGATCACCCCTCCACTTT. Its translation: CASNRGGRRSPLHF.

The chain combines TRBV12-3 or TRBV12-4 with TRBJ1-6; possible D gene TRBD1, 5 bases. V lost 3 bases to trimming and J lost 7 bases, with 10 bases between them. The CDR3 has 14 amino acids. CDR3 sequence (DNA): TGTGCCAGCAGTTTTCAGGGCGGCAATTCACCCCTCCACTTT. Its protein product is CASSFQGGNSPLHF.

This clonotype was seen repeatedly, ten times or more. The chain recombines TRBV4-1 with TRBJ2-5; TRBD1 aligns across 7 bases. This CDR3 contains 14 residues. Trimming at V came to 2 bases and at J to 5 bases, leaving 5 bases not matched to a gene. Germline CDR1 is MGHRA and CDR2 is YSYEKL. The CDR3 reads CASSQKGQEETQYF. The CDR3 bases are TGCGCCAGCAGCCAAAAAGGACAGGAGGAGACCCAGTACTTC.

This clonotype was observed a handful of times. The rearrangement joins TRBV28 to TRBJ1-2; maybe TRBD1 (6 bases). This CDR3 spans 15 amino acids. V shed 5 bases and J shed 7 bases, with 20 bases lying between them. Germline values: CDR1 MDHEN, CDR2 SYDVKM. CDR3 in amino acids: CASSTYRGGARGYTF. The CDR3 coding sequence is TGTGCCAGCAGTACCTATCGTGGGGGGGCGCGTGGCTACACCTTC.

This clonotype was counted many times. The chain couples TRBV12-3 or TRBV12-4 to TRBJ2-5; 9 nucleotides align to TRBD1. V dropped 5 bases and J dropped 3; count of bases not matched to a gene: 4. The CDR3 contains 14 residues. Written as DNA, the CDR3 is TGTGCCAGCAGTCCCTGGACAGGGGAAGAGACCCAGTACTTC. Protein product: CASSPWTGEETQYF.

This clonotype came up a few times. This chain links TRBV29-1 with TRBJ2-3; maybe TRBD2 (6 bases). Trimming left V 4 bases short and J 2 bases short, with 16 bases between. The CDR3 contains 15 residues. CDR1 and CDR2 from the germline V gene are SQVTM and ANQGSEA. Written as DNA, the CDR3 is TGCAGCGTTGCCGGGAGTGGTCCCCACACAGATACGCAGTATTTT. This translates into CSVAGSGPHTDTQYF.